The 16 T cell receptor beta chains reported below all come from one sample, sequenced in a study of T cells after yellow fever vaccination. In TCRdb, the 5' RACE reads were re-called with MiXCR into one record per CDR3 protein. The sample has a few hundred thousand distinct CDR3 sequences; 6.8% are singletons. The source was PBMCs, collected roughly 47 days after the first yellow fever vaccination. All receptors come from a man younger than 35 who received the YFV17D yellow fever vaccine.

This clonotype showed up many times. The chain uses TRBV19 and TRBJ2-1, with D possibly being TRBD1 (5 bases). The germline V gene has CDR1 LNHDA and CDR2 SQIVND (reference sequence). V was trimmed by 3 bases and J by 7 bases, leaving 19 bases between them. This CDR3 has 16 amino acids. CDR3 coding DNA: TGTGCCAGTAGTATGGTAGGGGATCCCAATACGAATGAGCAGTTCTTC. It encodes CASSMVGDPNTNEQFF.

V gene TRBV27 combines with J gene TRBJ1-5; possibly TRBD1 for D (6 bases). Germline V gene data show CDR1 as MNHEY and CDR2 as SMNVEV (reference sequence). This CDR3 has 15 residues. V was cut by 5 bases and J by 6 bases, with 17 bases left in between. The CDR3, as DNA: TGTGCCAGCAGTCCCCCAGGGAGGGGGATTCAGCCCCAGCATTTT. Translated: CASSPPGRGIQPQHF.

The CDR3 region is CASSPLSNRLEGEAFF. The CDR3 coding sequence is TGTGCCAGCAGCCCTTTGTCGAATAGGTTAGAGGGTGAAGCTTTCTTT. The gene calls are TRBV14 and TRBJ1-1; D gene uncertain. The CDR3 contains 16 residues. V dropped 4 bases and J dropped 7 bases, with 22 bases sitting between them. Germline lookup yields CDR1 SGHDN and CDR2 FVKESK.

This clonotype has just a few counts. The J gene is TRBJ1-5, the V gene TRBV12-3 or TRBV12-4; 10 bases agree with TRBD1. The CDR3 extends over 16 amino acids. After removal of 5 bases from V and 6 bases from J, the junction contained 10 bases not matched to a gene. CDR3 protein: CASSPHLGQGVQPQHF. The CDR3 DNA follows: TGTGCCAGCAGTCCCCACCTCGGACAGGGGGTTCAGCCCCAGCATTTT.

The DNA of the CDR3 is TGTGCCAGCAGCTTAGGCAAATGGCTATCCGCCGGGGATGAGCAGTTCTTC. Translated, it gives CASSLGKWLSAGDEQFF. The chain links TRBV13 to TRBJ2-1, with a weak D call TRBD2 (5 bases). Germline lookup yields CDR1 PRHDT and CDR2 FYEKMQ (reference sequence). Trimming removed 0 bases at V and 8 bases at J, with 20 bases between. The CDR3 is 17 residues long. The whole variable domain, filled in from reference TRBV13 and TRBJ2-1, reads AAGVIQSPRHLIKEKRETATLKCYPIPRHDTVYWYQQGPGQDPQFLISFYEKMQSDKGSIPDRFSAQQFSDYHSELNMSSLELGDSALYFCASSLGKWLSAGDEQFFGPGTRLTVL.

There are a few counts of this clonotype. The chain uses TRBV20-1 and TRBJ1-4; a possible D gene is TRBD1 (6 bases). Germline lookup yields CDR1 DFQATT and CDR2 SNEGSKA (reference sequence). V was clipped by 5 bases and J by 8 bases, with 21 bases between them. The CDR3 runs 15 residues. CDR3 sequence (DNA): TGCAGTGCTGCGAGGGGGGCGCGGGTGCGCGAAAAACTGTTTTTT. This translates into CSAARGARVREKLFF.

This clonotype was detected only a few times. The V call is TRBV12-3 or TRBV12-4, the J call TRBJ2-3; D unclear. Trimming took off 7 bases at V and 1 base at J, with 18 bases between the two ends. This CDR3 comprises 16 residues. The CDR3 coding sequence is TGTGCCAGCACCCACAGACCCGGACCGGGCACAGATACGCAGTATTTT. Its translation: CASTHRPGPGTDTQYF.

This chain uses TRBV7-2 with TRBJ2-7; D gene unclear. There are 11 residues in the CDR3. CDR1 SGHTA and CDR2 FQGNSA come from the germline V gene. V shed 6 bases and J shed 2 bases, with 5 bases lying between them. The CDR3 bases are TGTGCCAGCAGTTGGACCTACGAGCAGTACTTC. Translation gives CASSWTYEQYF.

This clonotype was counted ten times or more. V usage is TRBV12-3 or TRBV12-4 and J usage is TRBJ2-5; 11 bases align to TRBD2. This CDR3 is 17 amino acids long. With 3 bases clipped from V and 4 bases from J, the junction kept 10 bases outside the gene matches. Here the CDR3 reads CASSLGDSGGARETQYF. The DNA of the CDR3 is TGTGCCAGCAGTTTGGGAGATAGCGGGGGGGCGAGAGAGACCCAGTACTTC.

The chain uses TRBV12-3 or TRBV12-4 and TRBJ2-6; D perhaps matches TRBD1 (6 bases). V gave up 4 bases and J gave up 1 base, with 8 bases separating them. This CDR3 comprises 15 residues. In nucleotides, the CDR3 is TGTGCCAGCAGTTACAGGGAGTCTGGGGCCAACGTCCTGACTTTC. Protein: CASSYRESGANVLTF.

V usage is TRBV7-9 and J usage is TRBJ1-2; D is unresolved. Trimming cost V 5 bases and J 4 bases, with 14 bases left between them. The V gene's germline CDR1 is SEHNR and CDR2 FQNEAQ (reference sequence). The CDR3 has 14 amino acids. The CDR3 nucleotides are TGTGCCAGCAGCGTATACGGGAGCTCCTATGGCTACACCTTC. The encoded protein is CASSVYGSSYGYTF.

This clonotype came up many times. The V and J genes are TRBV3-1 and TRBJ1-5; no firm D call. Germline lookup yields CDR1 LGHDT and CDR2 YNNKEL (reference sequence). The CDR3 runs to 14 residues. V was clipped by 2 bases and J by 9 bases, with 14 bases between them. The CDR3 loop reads CASSQHERDSPQHF. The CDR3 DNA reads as TGTGCCAGCAGCCAACATGAACGGGATTCGCCCCAGCATTTT. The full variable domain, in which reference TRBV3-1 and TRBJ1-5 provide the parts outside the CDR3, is DTAVSQTPKYLVTQMGNDKSIKCEQNLGHDTMYWYKQDSKKFLKIMFSYNNKELIINETVPNRFSPKSPDKAHLNLHINSLELGDSAVYFCASSQHERDSPQHFGDGTRLSIL.

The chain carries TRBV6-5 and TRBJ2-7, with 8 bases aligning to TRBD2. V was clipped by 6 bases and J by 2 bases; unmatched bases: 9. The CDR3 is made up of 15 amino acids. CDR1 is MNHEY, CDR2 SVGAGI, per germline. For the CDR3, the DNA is TGTGCCAGCAGCGGGGGCCAAGCGGGGGCCTACGAGCAGTACGTC. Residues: CASSGGQAGAYEQYV.

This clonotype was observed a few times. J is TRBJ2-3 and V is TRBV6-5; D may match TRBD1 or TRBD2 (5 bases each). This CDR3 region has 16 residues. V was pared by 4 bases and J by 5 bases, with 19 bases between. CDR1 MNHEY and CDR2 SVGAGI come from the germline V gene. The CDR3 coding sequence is TGTGCCAGCAGTTCGGGACGTCGGGTACCGAGAGATACGCAGTATTTT. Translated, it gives CASSSGRRVPRDTQYF.

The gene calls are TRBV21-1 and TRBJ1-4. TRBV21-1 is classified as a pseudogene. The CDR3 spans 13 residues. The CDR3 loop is CASSKAGMEKLFF. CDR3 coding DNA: TGTGCCAGCAGCAAAGCGGGCATGGAAAAACTGTTTTTT.

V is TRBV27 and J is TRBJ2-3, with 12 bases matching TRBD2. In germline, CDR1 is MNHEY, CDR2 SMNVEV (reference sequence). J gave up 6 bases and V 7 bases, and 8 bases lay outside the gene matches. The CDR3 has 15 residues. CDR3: CASTPLAGGWDTQYF. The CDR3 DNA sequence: TGTGCCAGCACCCCCCTAGCGGGGGGGTGGGATACGCAGTATTTT.